The source of this TCR beta chain is a study of shared clonotypes between healthy human individuals. Authors' data handling: Quality scores were absent from the junction-only immunoSEQ sequences, so filtering differed. The protocol was immunoSEQ multiplex PCR, while the TCRdb copy is restricted to in-frame clones and leaves out a portion. That table gives V, J and clone size, and the DNA gave D and trimming. The sample includes millions of clones, 85% to 95% of them seen just once. All participating donors were Caucasian adults from Nashville, Tennessee. V lost 4 bases and J lost 1, with 14 bases in between. The CDR3 has 15 amino acids. CDR1 is SGDLS and CDR2 is YYNGEE in the germline V gene.

The receptor's source is a man aged 18 to 29 in good health. Sequenced: naive CD4+ T cells sorted from blood. Subset indicated: CD45RA+ positively selected. V and J are TRBV9 and TRBJ1-1, with D uncertain. CDR3 amino acids: CASSPDLERNTEAFF. CDR3 nucleotide sequence: TGTGCCAGCAGCCCTGACCTCGAACGGAACACTGAAGCTTTCTTT.